What follows are 9 T cell receptor beta chains derived from one specimen sequenced in a study of OX40 agonist ivuxolimab in advanced cancers. Data came from immunoSEQ multiplex PCR; TCRdb stores just in-frame clones and leaves some out. The profile shows 55,000 to 75,000 clones, about four fifths of them singletons. The sequenced sample was CD4+ or CD8+ T cells sorted from blood, obtained in a trial of the OX40 agonist ivuxolimab. These receptors came from an adult with an advanced solid tumor such as melanoma, head and neck, liver or kidney cancer.

This clone turned up a few times. The chain combines TRBV30 with TRBJ2-5; D is uncertain. The CDR3 is 13 residues long. CDR1 is GTSNPN, CDR2 SVGIG, per germline (reference sequence). The germline V and J ends were trimmed by 2 bases and 1 base, with 8 bases remaining between them. The CDR3 is CAWSRQIQETQYF. The CDR3 DNA sequence: TGTGCCTGGAGTCGACAAATCCAAGAGACCCAGTACTTC.

This chain connects TRBV4-1 to TRBJ2-4; 7 positions match TRBD1. Looked up from germline, CDR1 is MGHRA and CDR2 is YSYEKL. With V trimmed by 4 bases and J by 5 bases, 11 bases remained unmatched. This CDR3 spans 16 amino acids. The CDR3, as DNA: TGCGCCAGCAGCCGGCTGGTTCCCGACAGGGAAAACATTCAGTACTTC. It yields the protein CASSRLVPDRENIQYF.

V and J are TRBV19 and TRBJ2-1; the D gene is possibly TRBD1 (5 bases). CDR3 length: 14 residues. V lost 2 bases, J lost 7 bases, and 12 bases lay in between. From germline, CDR1 is LNHDA and CDR2 SQIVND (reference sequence). The CDR3 coding sequence is TGTGCCAGTAGTATATCGCAGGGTAGGAATGAGCAGTTCTTC. Amino acids: CASSISQGRNEQFF.

The chain has TRBV30 and TRBJ1-1; TRBD1 aligns across 7 bases. The V and J ends lost 4 bases and 0 bases, in that order; junction bases with no gene match: 8. Per germline, CDR1 GTSNPN and CDR2 SVGIG (reference sequence). This CDR3 spans 15 amino acids. CDR3: CAWIALGQLNTEAFF. The CDR3 region has the DNA TGTGCCTGGATTGCCTTGGGACAGTTGAACACTGAAGCTTTCTTT.

The rearrangement links TRBV5-4 to TRBJ2-6; D is possibly TRBD1 (5 bases). V was clipped by 1 base and J by 0 bases, with 5 bases between them. The CDR3 sequence is 15 residues long. Germline CDR1 SGHNT, CDR2 YYREEE (reference sequence). CDR3 nucleotide sequence: TGTGCCAGCAGCTTGAGGGGCTCTGGGGCCAACGTCCTGACTTTC. It codes for CASSLRGSGANVLTF.

This clone was counted between two and nine times. The chain couples TRBV19 to TRBJ2-5; 9 nucleotides match TRBD1. CDR1 is LNHDA, CDR2 SQIVND, per germline (reference sequence). V shed 5 bases and J 4 bases; nucleotides not matched to a gene: 5. This CDR3 comprises 14 residues. For the CDR3, the DNA is TGTGCCAGTAGTCCAACAGGGGGCCGAGAGACCCAGTACTTC. Translated, it gives CASSPTGGRETQYF.

The genes are TRBV6-4 and TRBJ2-2, with D tentatively TRBD2 (5 bases). The CDR3 is 15 residues long. From germline, CDR1 is MRHNA and CDR2 SNTAGT. V lost 3 bases and J lost 4, with 12 bases in between. This CDR3 is CASSEQPGGTGELFF. Here the CDR3 DNA reads TGTGCCAGCAGTGAACAGCCAGGAGGCACCGGGGAGCTGTTTTTT.

This rearrangement joins TRBV11-2 to TRBJ1-1, with a tentative D call TRBD1 (6 bases). V was pared by 9 bases and J by 0 bases, with 17 bases between. The CDR3 loop spans 15 amino acids. Germline CDR1 SGHAT, CDR2 FQNNGV. The CDR3 DNA follows: TGTGCCAGTTTGACAGGAGGGGTCATGAACACTGAAGCTTTCTTT. Translated, it gives CASLTGGVMNTEAFF.

This clone showed up just a few times. This sequence joins TRBV11-2 and TRBJ2-7, with D tentatively TRBD2 (6 bases). V was shortened by 0 bases and J by 0 bases, with 9 bases between the two germline ends. CDR1 and CDR2 from the germline V gene are SGHAT and FQNNGV. This CDR3 is 15 amino acids long. Written as DNA, the CDR3 is TGTGCCAGCAGCTTAGAGGGGGGACTCTCCTACGAGCAGTACTTC. It specifies CASSLEGGLSYEQYF.